These 16 T cell receptor beta chains share one sample of origin, sequenced in a study of cytomegalovirus exposure and HLA in healthy donors (TCRdb year 2017). Library creation used the immunoSEQ multiplex PCR assay. The multiplex PCR relied on a mix of 60 forward primers for TCR Vbeta segments and 13 reverse primers for TCR Jbeta segments. The source is immuneACCESS, and TCRdb retained only in-frame sequences with V and J called. Part of the clones is not carried over; for the studies checked, unresolved V genes explain less than half of this, and the remainder is unexplained. This sample holds roughly 150,000 clones; around 83% were observed only once. The ten largest clones represent 7% to 9.5% of the sample. Material for sequencing was PBMCs. The receptors come from a male donor in good health and CMV-seropositive.

This chain connects TRBV7-9 to TRBJ2-1; the match to TRBD1 covers 9 bases. CDR3 size: 16 residues. The trim removed 2 bases at V and 8 bases at J, leaving 10 bases unmatched. From germline, CDR1 is SEHNR and CDR2 FQNEAQ (reference sequence). CDR3 sequence reads: CASSLFNRGLFDEQFF. Written as DNA, the CDR3 is TGTGCCAGCAGCTTATTCAACAGGGGGCTCTTCGATGAGCAGTTCTTC.

On this clone itself: Other DNA sequences within the sample encode an identical CDR3. The chain is built from TRBV7-8 and TRBJ1-4; D uncertain. Trimming removed 5 bases from V and 3 bases from J, with 16 bases in between. The germline gives CDR1 SGHVS, CDR2 FQNEAQ. The CDR3 totals 16 residues. CDR3 DNA: TGTGCCAGCAGCCCAAAGAGGGTATTGGCTAATGAAAAACTGTTTTTT. This gives the protein CASSPKRVLANEKLFF.

J is TRBJ2-1 and V is TRBV7-6, with 12 positions matching TRBD1. CDR3 length: 19 residues. V lost 5 bases to trimming and J lost 0 bases; unmatched junction nucleotides: 11. Looked up from germline, CDR1 is SGHVS and CDR2 is FNYEAQ. In nucleotides, the CDR3 is TGTGCCAGCAGCCAGCCGGGACAGGGGGCGCGGAGCTCCTACAATGAGCAGTTCTTC. Its translation: CASSQPGQGARSSYNEQFF.

Only one count was recorded for this clone. The rearrangement joins TRBV7-9 to TRBJ1-1, with 7 bases aligning to TRBD1. Germline CDR1 SEHNR, CDR2 FQNEAQ (reference sequence). The CDR3 is 16 amino acids. J was trimmed by 11 bases and V by 7 bases; bases with no gene match: 22. CDR3 sequence (DNA): TGTGCCAGCATACCCCCGTACGAGGGGGCCCTAATAGCTGCTTTCTTT. The encoded protein is CASIPPYEGALIAAFF.

V gene TRBV4-1 combines with J gene TRBJ2-5; TRBD1 matches 10 bases. The better agreement between TRBJ2-7 and the DNA end casts doubt on the J call. CDR3 length: 15 amino acids. Germline V gives CDR1 MGHRA, CDR2 YSYEKL. CDR3 sequence: CASSPYRTGGYEQYF. The CDR3 DNA is TGCGCCAGCAGCCCGTACAGGACAGGGGGCTACGAGCAGTACTTC.

The table lists this clone with a count of one. The chain employs TRBV15 and TRBJ2-7; D is ambiguous. The V end was cut by 4 bases, the J end by 9 bases, with 7 bases between. The CDR3 totals 10 residues. The germline V gene has CDR1 LNHNV and CDR2 YYDKDF (reference sequence). The CDR3 bases are TGTGCCACCAGCATATTCGGGCAGTACTTC. This translates into CATSIFGQYF.

The rearrangement joins TRBV29-1 to TRBJ1-2; 11 nucleotides match TRBD1. Per the germline V gene, CDR1 is SQVTM and CDR2 is ANQGSEA. J gave up 3 bases and V 7 bases, and 4 bases lay outside the gene matches. CDR3 length: 13 residues. The CDR3 DNA follows: TGCAGCGGCCGGGACAGGGGGGACTATGGCTACACCTTC. This encodes CSGRDRGDYGYTF.

V gene TRBV5-8 combines with J gene TRBJ1-2, with D tentatively TRBD1 (6 bases). CDR3 length: 13 residues. Germline V gene sequence: CDR1 SGHTS, CDR2 YDEGEE. Trimming took off 7 bases at V and 5 bases at J, with 15 bases between the two ends. The CDR3 reads CASDETGRYGYTF. The CDR3 bases are TGTGCCAGCGACGAAACAGGGCGTTATGGCTACACCTTC.

The V and J genes are TRBV10-2 and TRBJ2-3, with 8 bases identical to TRBD1. The CDR3 runs 15 residues. Unmatched junction bases numbered 3, after V lost 3 bases and J lost 1 base. Germline CDR1 is WSHSY and CDR2 is SAAADI. The CDR3 loop reads CASSEGTGGTDTQYF. CDR3 nucleotides: TGCGCCAGCAGTGAAGGGACAGGAGGCACAGATACGCAGTATTTT.

The V and J genes are TRBV5-1 and TRBJ2-3; 8 bases are a match to TRBD2. CDR3 size: 18 residues. Per germline, CDR1 SGHRS and CDR2 YFSETQ. V dropped 4 bases and J dropped 0; count of bases not matched to a gene: 13. The CDR3 reads CASSRTSLAPPSTDTQYF. The CDR3 coding sequence is TGCGCCAGCAGCCGGACTAGCTTAGCCCCGCCTAGCACAGATACGCAGTATTTT.

The CDR3 is CASSHYSGMREYTEAFF. DNA for the CDR3: TGCGCCAGCAGCCACTACAGTGGGATGAGGGAGTACACTGAAGCTTTCTTT. This chain links TRBV4-3 with TRBJ1-1; D uncertain. Germline lookup yields CDR1 LGHNA and CDR2 YSLEER. With 3 bases removed from V and 3 bases from J, the gap between germline ends came to 20 bases. This CDR3 comprises 17 residues.

The chain has TRBV18 and TRBJ2-1; TRBD2 matches 9 bases. Germline trimming cut 0 bases from V and 4 bases from J; bases unmatched to any gene: 4. The CDR3 runs to 16 residues. Per the germline V gene, CDR1 is KGHSH and CDR2 is LQKENI. The CDR3 loop is CASSPPSSGGYNEQFF. The CDR3, as DNA: TGTGCCAGCTCACCACCTTCCAGCGGGGGGTACAATGAGCAGTTCTTC. The whole variable domain, remainder taken from reference TRBV18 and TRBJ2-1, is NAGVMQNPRHLVRRRGQEARLRCSPMKGHSHVYWYRQLPEEGLKFMVYLQKENIIDESGMPKERFSAEFPKEGPSILRIQQVVRGDSAAYFCASSPPSSGGYNEQFFGPGTRLTVL.

This chain joins TRBV11-2 and TRBJ2-1; a weak D match, TRBD2 (5 bases). Trimming stripped 5 bases from V and 4 bases from J, with 9 bases between. Germline V gene data show CDR1 as SGHAT and CDR2 as FQNNGV. The CDR3 contains 13 residues. The CDR3 spells CASSREGYNEQFF. The CDR3 nucleotides are TGTGCCAGCAGCCGCGAGGGATACAATGAGCAGTTCTTC.

The chain couples TRBV6-1 to TRBJ2-7; 7 positions agree with TRBD2. This CDR3 has 14 amino acids. V shed 4 bases, J shed 5 bases, and the junction held 8 bases outside the gene matches. The V gene's germline CDR1 is MNHNS and CDR2 SASEGT. The CDR3 region has the DNA TGTGCCAGCAGTGTCTCGGGGGGTAGGGACGAGCAGTACTTC. Amino acid sequence: CASSVSGGRDEQYF.

In this sample, this clone turned up a few times. The same CDR3 also results from other DNA sequences found in this sample. The DNA of the CDR3 is TGTGCCAGCAGTTCCCGACAGGGTTGGACCTACGAGCAGTACTTC. Amino acid sequence: CASSSRQGWTYEQYF. The V call is TRBV28, the J call TRBJ2-7, with 7 positions matching TRBD1. The germline V gene has CDR1 MDHEN and CDR2 SYDVKM. V trimming: 4 bases; J trimming: 2 bases; junction bases outside the gene matches: 8. The CDR3 length is 15 residues.

The chain links TRBV5-4 to TRBJ2-1; TRBD2 matches at 13 bases. With V trimmed by 2 bases and J by 4 bases, 0 bases remained unmatched. The germline V gene encodes CDR1 SGHNT and CDR2 YYREEE (reference sequence). There are 15 residues in the CDR3. DNA for the CDR3: TGTGCCAGCAGCTTACTAGCGGGGGGGTACAATGAGCAGTTCTTC. It translates to CASSLLAGGYNEQFF.